This T cell receptor (beta chain) appears in the sequencing data of a study of cytomegalovirus exposure and HLA in healthy donors. Study summary: Researchers found that more than 70% of over 350 genotyped donors fell within the Caucasian-associated ancestry cluster.

Germline V CDR1 and CDR2: LGHNA, YSLEER. CDR3 length: 16 residues. V shed 0 bases and J shed 3 bases, with 14 bases lying between them. Study observations and caveats: Reportedly, diagnosis of cytomegalovirus status by the classifier showed high specificity and sensitivity. A likely sequencing artifact accounted for one observed cluster of highly shared sequence variants. DRB1 had the most TCR associations and HLA-C the fewest, a later analysis found, with rates varying by HLA locus.

Note on this clone: Its antigen remains unidentified.

Amplification used 60 Vbeta primers and 13 Jbeta primers. Profiling relied on immunoSEQ multiplex PCR, and the TCRdb table lists in-frame clones only, not all of them. The table includes over 95,000 clones, 65% to 80% detected once. The J gene is TRBJ1-1, the V gene TRBV4-3; D may be TRBD1 (5 bases). The receptor comes from a man aged 35 to 55 in good health and CMV-seropositive. The sample taken for sequencing was PBMCs. The CDR3 reads CASSQDLRGDDTEAFF. The CDR3 DNA follows: TGCGCCAGCAGCCAAGATTTGCGGGGGGACGACACTGAAGCTTTCTTT.